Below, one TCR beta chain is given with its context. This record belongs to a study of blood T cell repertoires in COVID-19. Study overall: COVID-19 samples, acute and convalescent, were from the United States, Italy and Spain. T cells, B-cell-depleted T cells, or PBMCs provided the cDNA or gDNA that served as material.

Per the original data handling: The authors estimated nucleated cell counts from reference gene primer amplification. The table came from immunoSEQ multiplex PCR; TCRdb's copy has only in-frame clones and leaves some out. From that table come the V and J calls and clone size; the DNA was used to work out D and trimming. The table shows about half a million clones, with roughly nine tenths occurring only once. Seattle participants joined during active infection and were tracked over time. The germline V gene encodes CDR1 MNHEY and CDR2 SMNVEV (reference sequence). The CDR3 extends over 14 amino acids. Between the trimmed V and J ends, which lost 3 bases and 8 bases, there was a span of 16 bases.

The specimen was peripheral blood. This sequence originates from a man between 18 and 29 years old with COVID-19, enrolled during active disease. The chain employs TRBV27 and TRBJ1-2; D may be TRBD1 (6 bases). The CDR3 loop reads CASSFGGGVQGYTF. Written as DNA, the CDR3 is TGTGCCAGCAGTTTCGGCGGGGGCGTACAGGGCTACACCTTC.